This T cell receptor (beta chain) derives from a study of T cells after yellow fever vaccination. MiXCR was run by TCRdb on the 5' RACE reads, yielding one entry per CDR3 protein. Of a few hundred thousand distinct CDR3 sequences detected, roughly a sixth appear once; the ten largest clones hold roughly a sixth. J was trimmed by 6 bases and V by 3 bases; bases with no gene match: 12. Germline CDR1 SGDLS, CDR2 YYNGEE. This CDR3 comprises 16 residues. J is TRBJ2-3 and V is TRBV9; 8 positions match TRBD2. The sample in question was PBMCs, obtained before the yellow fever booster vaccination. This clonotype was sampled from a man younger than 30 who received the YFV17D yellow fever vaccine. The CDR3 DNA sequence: TGTGCCAGCAGCGCCCTTATGGTAGTAGCGGGGGATACGCAGTATTTT. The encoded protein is CASSALMVVAGDTQYF.